The next 5 T cell receptor beta chains were all read from a single sample in a study of T cell changes during pregnancy in multiple sclerosis. Clones were sequenced by immunoSEQ multiplex PCR, and TCRdb holds only the in-frame ones, with some missing. The repertoire consists of 85,000 to 130,000 clones, with around nine tenths occurring once and the leading ten covering 0.95% to 1.5%. Specimen: peripheral blood, collected in the second trimester of pregnancy. The receptor source for this set is a female donor with multiple sclerosis, enrolled in a pregnancy study.

The chain is built from TRBV6-1 and TRBJ1-5, with no clear D. The CDR3 loop spans 12 amino acids. Germline CDR1 is MNHNS and CDR2 is SASEGT. Trimming cost V 8 bases and J 9 bases, with 14 bases left between them. The CDR3 nucleotides read TGTGCCAGCCGAAGTCCTAATTTGCCCCAGCATTTT. Residues: CASRSPNLPQHF.

The chain carries TRBV6-5 and TRBJ2-7; 8 bases agree with TRBD1. The CDR3 contains 14 residues. Germline V gene data show CDR1 as MNHEY and CDR2 as SVGAGI. V was pared by 7 bases and J by 4 bases, with 9 bases of the junction left unmatched. The CDR3 sequence: CASTDRTGRYEQYF. Here the CDR3 DNA reads TGTGCCAGCACCGACCGGACAGGGCGGTACGAGCAGTACTTC.

This clone was counted only a few times. The chain is built from TRBV30 and TRBJ1-5; TRBD1 aligns across 7 bases. This CDR3 region has 14 residues. V shed 2 bases, J shed 6 bases, and the junction held 7 bases outside the gene matches. Per germline, CDR1 GTSNPN and CDR2 SVGIG (reference sequence). CDR3 region: CAWSSTGDGQPQHF. The CDR3 DNA follows: TGTGCCTGGAGTTCAACAGGGGACGGTCAGCCCCAGCATTTT.

This CDR3 reads CAWSVVRGEKLFF. CDR3 coding DNA: TGTGCCTGGAGTGTGGTTCGGGGGGAAAAACTGTTTTTT. V and J are TRBV30 and TRBJ1-4; tentatively, D is TRBD1 (5 bases). Germline CDR1 reads GTSNPN; CDR2 reads SVGIG (reference sequence). V lost 0 bases to trimming and J lost 8 bases, with 10 bases between them. The CDR3 is 13 amino acids.

The chain joins TRBV6-1 to TRBJ2-3; TRBD2 matches at 11 bases. CDR3 size: 14 residues. Losses at the gene ends were 8 bases for V and 4 bases for J; bases not matched to a gene: 5. Germline CDR1 MNHNS, CDR2 SASEGT. The CDR3, as DNA: TGTGCCAGCCGACTAGCGGGGTCATCAGATACGCAGTATTTT. Residues: CASRLAGSSDTQYF.